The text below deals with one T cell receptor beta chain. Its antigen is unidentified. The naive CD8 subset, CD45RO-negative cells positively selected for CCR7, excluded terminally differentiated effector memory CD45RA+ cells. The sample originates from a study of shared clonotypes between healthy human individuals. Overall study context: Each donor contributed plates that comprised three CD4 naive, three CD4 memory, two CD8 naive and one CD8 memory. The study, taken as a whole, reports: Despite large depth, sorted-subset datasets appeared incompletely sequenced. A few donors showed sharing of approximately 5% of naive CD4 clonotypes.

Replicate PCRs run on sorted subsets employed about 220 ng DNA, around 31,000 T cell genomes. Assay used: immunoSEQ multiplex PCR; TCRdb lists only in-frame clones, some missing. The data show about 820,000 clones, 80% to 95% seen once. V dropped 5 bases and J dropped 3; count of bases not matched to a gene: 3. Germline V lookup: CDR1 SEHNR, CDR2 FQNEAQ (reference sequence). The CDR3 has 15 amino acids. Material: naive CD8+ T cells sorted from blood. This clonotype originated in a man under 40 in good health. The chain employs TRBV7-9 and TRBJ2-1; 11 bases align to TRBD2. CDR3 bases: TGTGCCAGCAGCCCGACTAGCGGGGACTACAATGAGCAGTTCTTC. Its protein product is CASSPTSGDYNEQFF. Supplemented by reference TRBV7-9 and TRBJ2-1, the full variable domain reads DTGVSQNPRHKITKRGQNVTFRCDPISEHNRLYWYRQTLGQGPEFLTYFQNEAQLEKSRLLSDRFSAERPKGSFSTLEIQRTEQGDSAMYLCASSPTSGDYNEQFFGPGTRLTVL.